This T cell receptor (beta chain) was obtained from a study of PD-L1 blockade in urothelial cancer. Study-wide context: Specimens of blood held a median count of about 150,000 T cells.

Germline-derived CDR1 and CDR2 are MNHNS and SASEGT. The ends were cut back, 1 base at V and 6 bases at J, with 10 bases in the middle. The CDR3 spans 14 residues. Profiling relied on immunoSEQ multiplex PCR, and the TCRdb table lists in-frame clones only, not all of them. The sample shows 45,000 or so clones, roughly 86% of them seen only once. The sequence came from a man between 65 and 85 years old with urothelial cancer. The chain has TRBV6-1 and TRBJ1-5; D possibly corresponds to TRBD1 (6 bases). Sequenced material: PBMCs, taken around atezolizumab (anti-PD-L1) treatment. The CDR3 sequence: CASSEGGGGQPQHF. The CDR3 DNA follows: TGTGCCAGCAGTGAAGGAGGGGGTGGTCAGCCCCAGCATTTT.